The rows below give T cell receptor beta chains drawn from one sample of a study of T cell responses to AZD1222 COVID-19 vaccine. Sequencing was performed with immunoSEQ multiplex PCR; in TCRdb, only in-frame clones are kept and a portion is missing. This sample yields just over 150,000 clones, of which 85% to 95% are seen a single time; less than 1.6% belongs to the top ten. The sequencing here drew on peripheral blood, taken 28 days after the second AZD1222 dose. All receptors derive from an adult who received the AZD1222 COVID-19 vaccine. Each CDR3 is given with its conserved first and last residue. The D gene is left open where the match is weak. Clone size is given for some rows only: seen once, a few or many times, or a class if the clone is expanded.

j_gene: TRBJ2-3
d_gene: NA
abundance: NA
v_gene: TRBV14
CDR3aa: CASSQDWAGTDTQYF
CDR3nt: TGTGCCAGCAGCCAAGATTGGGCGGGCACAGATACGCAGTATTTT

j_gene: TRBJ2-7
d_gene: NA
abundance: NA
v_gene: TRBV7-2
CDR3aa: CASSPSPGFEQYF
CDR3nt: TGTGCCAGCAGCCCGAGCCCTGGTTTCGAGCAGTACTTC

j_gene: TRBJ2-2
d_gene: NA
abundance: few
v_gene: TRBV3-1/TRBV3-2
CDR3aa: CASSQWDSGGTGELFF
CDR3nt: TGTGCCAGCAGCCAATGGGACTCCGGTGGCACCGGGGAGCTGTTTTTT

j_gene: TRBJ1-2
d_gene: TRBD1
abundance: NA
v_gene: TRBV30
CDR3aa: CAWSPVGGHLYGYTF
CDR3nt: TGTGCCTGGAGTCCCGTAGGGGGCCACCTCTATGGCTACACCTTC

j_gene: TRBJ2-5
d_gene: TRBD1
abundance: NA
v_gene: TRBV29-1
CDR3aa: CSVGEGAGGETQYF
CDR3nt: TGCAGCGTTGGAGAGGGGGCTGGAGGAGAGACCCAGTACTTC

j_gene: TRBJ1-2
d_gene: TRBD1
abundance: NA
v_gene: TRBV7-8
CDR3aa: CASSLGRDRVHRDYGYTF
CDR3nt: TGTGCCAGCAGCTTAGGCCGGGACAGGGTCCATAGGGACTATGGCTACACCTTC

j_gene: TRBJ2-7
d_gene: NA
abundance: NA
v_gene: TRBV28
CDR3aa: CASSLLVGEQYF
CDR3nt: TGTGCCAGCAGTTTATTGGTGGGCGAGCAGTACTTC

j_gene: TRBJ1-1
d_gene: TRBD1
abundance: NA
v_gene: TRBV6-5
CDR3aa: CASSGGTGGTEAFF
CDR3nt: TGTGCCAGCAGCGGTGGGACAGGGGGGACTGAAGCTTTCTTT

j_gene: TRBJ2-1
d_gene: NA
abundance: NA
v_gene: TRBV19
CDR3aa: CASTPPGSGRYNEQFF
CDR3nt: TGTGCCAGTACCCCGCCAGGGAGCGGACGGTACAATGAGCAGTTCTTC

j_gene: TRBJ2-1
d_gene: NA
abundance: NA
v_gene: TRBV27
CDR3aa: CASSGRSYNEQFF
CDR3nt: TGTGCCAGCTCGGGGAGATCCTACAATGAGCAGTTCTTC

j_gene: TRBJ1-2
d_gene: NA
abundance: NA
v_gene: TRBV5-6
CDR3aa: CASRQNYGYTF
CDR3nt: TGTGCCAGCAGACAGAACTATGGCTACACCTTC

j_gene: TRBJ2-7
d_gene: NA
abundance: NA
v_gene: TRBV5-4
CDR3aa: CASSLGRDRYEQYF
CDR3nt: TGTGCCAGCAGCTTGGGGCGGGATAGGTACGAGCAGTACTTC

j_gene: TRBJ1-3
d_gene: NA
abundance: NA
v_gene: TRBV29-1
CDR3aa: CSVLVGGNTIYF
CDR3nt: TGCAGCGTCCTCGTCGGGGGAAACACCATATATTTT

j_gene: TRBJ1-2
d_gene: NA
abundance: NA
v_gene: TRBV14
CDR3aa: CASSQVAVYGYTF
CDR3nt: TGTGCCAGCAGCCAAGTCGCGGTCTATGGCTACACCTTC

j_gene: TRBJ2-1
d_gene: NA
abundance: NA
v_gene: TRBV27
CDR3aa: CASRGGSRYNEQFF
CDR3nt: TGTGCCAGCAGGGGCGGTTCTCGGTACAATGAGCAGTTCTTC

j_gene: TRBJ2-2
d_gene: TRBD1
abundance: NA
v_gene: TRBV2
CDR3aa: CASRGGRDRTGELFF
CDR3nt: TGTGCCAGCAGGGGGGGCAGGGACAGGACCGGGGAGCTGTTTTTT

j_gene: TRBJ1-2
d_gene: NA
abundance: NA
v_gene: TRBV3-1/TRBV3-2
CDR3aa: CASSLSSGLSGGYTF
CDR3nt: TGTGCCAGCAGCCTTTCGTCGGGCCTCTCGGGAGGCTACACCTTC

j_gene: TRBJ2-1
d_gene: NA
abundance: NA
v_gene: TRBV5-1
CDR3aa: CASSLLQGTFAEQFF
CDR3nt: TGCGCCAGCAGCTTACTCCAGGGGACCTTCGCTGAGCAGTTCTTC

j_gene: TRBJ1-1
d_gene: NA
abundance: NA
v_gene: TRBV7-3
CDR3aa: CASSSGAGRSTEAFF
CDR3nt: TGTGCCAGCAGCTCGGGGGCGGGACGGAGCACTGAAGCTTTCTTT

j_gene: TRBJ2-2
d_gene: TRBD1
abundance: NA
v_gene: TRBV11-3
CDR3aa: CASSYGSAGQGWGTGELFF
CDR3nt: TGTGCCAGCAGCTATGGTTCGGCGGGACAGGGGTGGGGCACCGGGGAGCTGTTTTTT

j_gene: TRBJ2-2
d_gene: NA
abundance: NA
v_gene: TRBV5-6
CDR3aa: CASSTGVLARNRDTGELFF
CDR3nt: TGTGCCAGCAGCACGGGCGTCCTCGCTAGAAATAGGGACACCGGGGAGCTGTTTTTT

j_gene: TRBJ2-7
d_gene: NA
abundance: NA
v_gene: TRBV28
CDR3aa: CASSLSGRLYEQYF
CDR3nt: TGTGCCAGCAGCCTGAGTGGGAGGCTCTACGAGCAGTACTTC

j_gene: TRBJ2-1
d_gene: TRBD2
abundance: NA
v_gene: TRBV9
CDR3aa: CASSAPPSKTSGSWRNEQFF
CDR3nt: TGTGCCAGCAGCGCGCCGCCGTCTAAGACTAGCGGGAGTTGGAGGAATGAGCAGTTCTTC

j_gene: TRBJ2-2
d_gene: TRBD2
abundance: NA
v_gene: TRBV6-5
CDR3aa: CASAGGAGSELFF
CDR3nt: TGTGCCAGCGCGGGAGGAGCCGGAAGTGAGCTGTTTTTT

j_gene: TRBJ2-1
d_gene: TRBD2
abundance: NA
v_gene: TRBV7-2
CDR3aa: CASSKLFSGSSYNEQFF
CDR3nt: TGTGCCAGCAGCAAGTTATTCAGCGGGAGCTCCTACAATGAGCAGTTCTTC

j_gene: TRBJ2-5
d_gene: NA
abundance: NA
v_gene: TRBV27
CDR3aa: CASSFWGATETQYF
CDR3nt: TGTGCCAGCAGTTTCTGGGGGGCTACGGAGACCCAGTACTTC

j_gene: TRBJ1-2
d_gene: NA
abundance: NA
v_gene: TRBV6-5
CDR3aa: CASSYSPGSNYGYTF
CDR3nt: TGTGCCAGCAGTTACTCTCCGGGATCCAACTATGGCTACACCTTC

j_gene: TRBJ1-6
d_gene: NA
abundance: NA
v_gene: TRBV18
CDR3aa: CASSRQGSIDSPLHF
CDR3nt: TGTGCCAGCTCACGGCAGGGGAGTATTGATTCACCCCTCCACTTT

j_gene: TRBJ1-2
d_gene: TRBD1
abundance: NA
v_gene: TRBV3-1/TRBV3-2
CDR3aa: CASSQGGTGLFAAGYTF
CDR3nt: TGTGCCAGCAGCCAAGGAGGGACAGGCCTATTTGCTGCCGGCTACACCTTC

j_gene: TRBJ2-7
d_gene: TRBD2
abundance: few
v_gene: TRBV3-1/TRBV3-2
CDR3aa: CASSQSGGSSYEQYF
CDR3nt: TGTGCCAGCAGCCAAAGCGGGGGGAGCTCCTACGAGCAGTACTTC

j_gene: TRBJ1-4
d_gene: NA
abundance: few
v_gene: TRBV5-6
CDR3aa: CASSLAGGTEKLFF
CDR3nt: TGTGCCAGCAGCTTGGCCGGAGGGACTGAAAAACTGTTTTTT

j_gene: TRBJ1-2
d_gene: NA
abundance: NA
v_gene: TRBV27
CDR3aa: CASSSPIQGGNSNYGYTF
CDR3nt: TGTGCCAGCAGTTCCCCCATACAGGGAGGGAACTCTAACTATGGCTACACCTTC

j_gene: TRBJ2-7
d_gene: NA
abundance: NA
v_gene: TRBV5-1
CDR3aa: CASATMWGRDEQYF
CDR3nt: TGCGCCAGCGCCACAATGTGGGGCCGGGACGAGCAGTACTTC

j_gene: TRBJ1-5
d_gene: TRBD1
abundance: NA
v_gene: TRBV7-6
CDR3aa: CASSEGTGGSNQPQHF
CDR3nt: TGTGCCAGCAGCGAAGGGACAGGGGGCAGCAATCAGCCCCAGCATTTT

j_gene: TRBJ2-5
d_gene: NA
abundance: NA
v_gene: TRBV28
CDR3aa: CASSLLQGSQETQYF
CDR3nt: TGTGCCAGCAGTTTACTACAGGGATCCCAAGAGACCCAGTACTTC

j_gene: TRBJ1-4
d_gene: NA
abundance: once
v_gene: TRBV11-1
CDR3aa: CASSPTGHSRDEKLFF
CDR3nt: TGTGCCAGCAGCCCTACAGGACACTCTCGGGATGAAAAACTGTTTTTT

j_gene: TRBJ2-1
d_gene: NA
abundance: NA
v_gene: TRBV7-2
CDR3aa: CASSPFRGSSYNEQFF
CDR3nt: TGTGCCAGCAGCCCGTTCCGGGGTAGCTCCTACAATGAGCAGTTCTTC

j_gene: TRBJ2-7
d_gene: NA
abundance: NA
v_gene: TRBV15
CDR3aa: CATSRDKGSLFAYEQYF
CDR3nt: TGTGCCACCAGCAGAGATAAGGGCTCCTTGTTTGCCTACGAGCAGTACTTC

j_gene: TRBJ2-3
d_gene: NA
abundance: NA
v_gene: TRBV5-1
CDR3aa: CASSLAPFAGGGGQGDTQYF
CDR3nt: TGCGCCAGCAGCTTGGCTCCATTCGCAGGAGGGGGAGGTCAAGGAGATACGCAGTATTTT

j_gene: TRBJ2-3
d_gene: TRBD2
abundance: NA
v_gene: TRBV7-9
CDR3aa: CASSPRLAGALTDTQYF
CDR3nt: TGTGCCAGCAGCCCAAGACTAGCGGGGGCCCTCACAGATACGCAGTATTTT

j_gene: TRBJ1-5
d_gene: NA
abundance: NA
v_gene: TRBV7-2
CDR3aa: CASSLPYSNQPQHF
CDR3nt: TGTGCCAGCAGCTTACCGTATAGCAATCAGCCCCAGCATTTT

j_gene: TRBJ2-5
d_gene: TRBD2
abundance: NA
v_gene: TRBV5-1
CDR3aa: CASSSTSGGGETQYF
CDR3nt: TGCGCCAGCAGCTCGACTAGCGGGGGTGGAGAGACCCAGTACTTC

j_gene: TRBJ1-1
d_gene: NA
abundance: NA
v_gene: TRBV20-1
CDR3aa: CSVQPRGAFF
CDR3nt: TGCAGTGTTCAACCCCGGGGGGCTTTCTTT

j_gene: TRBJ1-5
d_gene: TRBD1
abundance: NA
v_gene: TRBV10-3
CDR3aa: CAISESTGVDSNQPQHF
CDR3nt: TGTGCCATCAGTGAGTCGACAGGGGTGGATAGCAATCAGCCCCAGCATTTT

j_gene: TRBJ2-5
d_gene: TRBD2
abundance: NA
v_gene: TRBV4-2
CDR3aa: CASSQGLLAGNQETQYF
CDR3nt: TGTGCCAGCAGCCAAGGGTTACTAGCGGGGAACCAAGAGACCCAGTACTTC

j_gene: TRBJ1-1
d_gene: TRBD1
abundance: NA
v_gene: TRBV28
CDR3aa: CASSPWTGTEAFF
CDR3nt: TGTGCCAGCAGTCCCTGGACAGGAACTGAAGCTTTCTTT

j_gene: TRBJ1-3
d_gene: TRBD1
abundance: NA
v_gene: TRBV7-8
CDR3aa: CASSLAQGAVGNTIYF
CDR3nt: TGTGCCAGCAGCTTAGCGCAGGGGGCAGTGGGAAACACCATATATTTT

j_gene: TRBJ2-7
d_gene: TRBD2
abundance: NA
v_gene: TRBV30
CDR3aa: CAWSYAGGSHEQYF
CDR3nt: TGTGCCTGGAGTTACGCGGGAGGGTCGCACGAGCAGTACTTC

j_gene: TRBJ2-1
d_gene: TRBD2
abundance: once
v_gene: TRBV19
CDR3aa: CASTQWGAGRAYNEQFF
CDR3nt: TGTGCCAGTACCCAATGGGGCGCTGGGAGGGCATACAATGAGCAGTTCTTC

j_gene: TRBJ2-3
d_gene: TRBD1
abundance: NA
v_gene: TRBV6-1
CDR3aa: CASSERDRRVDTQYF
CDR3nt: TGTGCCAGCAGTGAACGGGACAGGCGCGTAGATACGCAGTATTTT

j_gene: TRBJ1-2
d_gene: TRBD1
abundance: NA
v_gene: TRBV20-1
CDR3aa: CSASSPGQGRGYTF
CDR3nt: TGCAGTGCTAGTTCCCCGGGACAGGGGCGCGGCTACACCTTC

j_gene: TRBJ2-7
d_gene: TRBD1
abundance: once
v_gene: TRBV18
CDR3aa: CASSRSRDRGPSLYEQYF
CDR3nt: TGTGCCAGCTCACGATCACGGGACAGGGGGCCAAGCCTCTACGAGCAGTACTTC

j_gene: TRBJ1-1
d_gene: NA
abundance: once
v_gene: TRBV2
CDR3aa: CASTKDGNTEAFF
CDR3nt: TGTGCCAGCACTAAGGACGGAAACACTGAAGCTTTCTTT